A selection of T cell receptor beta chains follows, all from one sample in a study of cytomegalovirus exposure and HLA in healthy donors. The table came from immunoSEQ multiplex PCR; TCRdb's copy has only in-frame clones and leaves some out. The sample lists about 120,000 clones, about 72% occurring once. The sequencing sample was made of PBMCs. These receptors came from a man aged 45-65 years in good health and CMV-seropositive. Both conserved end residues are part of each CDR3. D genes are given only for firm matches. The size entry is marked missing in some rows and otherwise reads once, few, many or a size class.

D gene: TRBD2; clone size: .; V gene: TRBV5-1; J gene: TRBJ2-5; CDR3 protein: CASSLGRGGTETQYF; CDR3 DNA: TGCGCCAGCAGCTTGGGGCGGGGGGGCACGGAGACCCAGTACTTC
D gene: TRBD1; clone size: .; V gene: TRBV19; J gene: TRBJ1-5; CDR3 protein: CASSSKEVFTGVSNQPQHF; CDR3 DNA: TGTGCCAGTAGTTCCAAAGAAGTTTTCACAGGGGTTAGCAATCAGCCCCAGCATTTT
D gene: .; clone size: .; V gene: TRBV5-4; J gene: TRBJ2-7; CDR3 protein: CASSFGKWEQYF; CDR3 DNA: TGTGCCAGCAGCTTCGGGAAGTGGGAGCAGTACTTC
D gene: .; clone size: .; V gene: TRBV4-3; J gene: TRBJ1-3; CDR3 protein: CASSPQGTPTGNTIYF; CDR3 DNA: TGCGCCAGCAGCCCACAGGGTACCCCCACTGGAAACACCATATATTTT
D gene: .; clone size: .; V gene: TRBV10-3; J gene: TRBJ2-7; CDR3 protein: CASQGAYEQYF; CDR3 DNA: TGTGCCTCTCAGGGCGCCTACGAGCAGTACTTC
D gene: TRBD1; clone size: .; V gene: TRBV7-2; J gene: TRBJ1-6; CDR3 protein: CASSFIGQGISPLHF; CDR3 DNA: TGTGCCAGCAGCTTTATTGGACAGGGTATTTCACCCCTCCACTTT
D gene: .; clone size: .; V gene: TRBV5-5; J gene: TRBJ2-1; CDR3 protein: CASSPGGSYNEQFF; CDR3 DNA: TGTGCCAGCAGCCCTGGCGGTTCCTACAATGAGCAGTTCTTC
D gene: TRBD1; clone size: .; V gene: TRBV6-1; J gene: TRBJ1-1; CDR3 protein: CASSALPGQGWHTEAFF; CDR3 DNA: TGTGCCAGCAGTGCCCTCCCGGGACAGGGTTGGCACACTGAAGCTTTCTTT
D gene: TRBD2; clone size: .; V gene: TRBV18; J gene: TRBJ2-1; CDR3 protein: CASSPPGGREEGEQFF; CDR3 DNA: TGTGCCAGCTCACCACCAGGAGGGCGGGAGGAGGGTGAGCAGTTCTTC
D gene: TRBD2; clone size: .; V gene: TRBV10-3; J gene: TRBJ2-3; CDR3 protein: CAISDSGTSGRGGWPDTQYF; CDR3 DNA: TGTGCCATCAGTGACTCTGGGACTAGCGGGAGAGGGGGTTGGCCAGATACGCAGTATTTT
D gene: TRBD2; clone size: few; V gene: TRBV11-3; J gene: TRBJ2-3; CDR3 protein: CASSLTSGRGDTQYF; CDR3 DNA: TGTGCCAGCAGCTTAACTAGCGGGAGAGGAGATACGCAGTATTTT
D gene: TRBD2; clone size: .; V gene: TRBV10-3; J gene: TRBJ2-2; CDR3 protein: CATGGRLDLGELFF; CDR3 DNA: TGTGCCACGGGGGGGAGGTTGGACCTCGGGGAGCTGTTTTTT
D gene: TRBD1; clone size: .; V gene: TRBV29-1; J gene: TRBJ2-3; CDR3 protein: CSVPGQTTDTQYF; CDR3 DNA: TGCAGCGTCCCGGGACAGACCACAGATACGCAGTATTTT
D gene: TRBD2; clone size: .; V gene: TRBV19; J gene: TRBJ2-2; CDR3 protein: CASSIKKVVSGRFNTGELFF; CDR3 DNA: TGTGCCAGTAGTATAAAGAAGGTGGTTAGCGGGAGGTTTAACACCGGGGAGCTGTTTTTT
D gene: .; clone size: .; V gene: TRBV6-1; J gene: TRBJ2-7; CDR3 protein: CASSFQGLSYEQYF; CDR3 DNA: TGTGCCAGCAGTTTTCAGGGGTTGTCCTACGAGCAGTACTTC
D gene: .; clone size: .; V gene: TRBV7-9; J gene: TRBJ2-1; CDR3 protein: CASSLAVAEYNEQFF; CDR3 DNA: TGTGCCAGCAGCTTAGCGGTAGCGGAATACAATGAGCAGTTCTTC
D gene: TRBD1; clone size: .; V gene: TRBV6-1; J gene: TRBJ2-5; CDR3 protein: CASSGLRDRIQETQYF; CDR3 DNA: TGTGCCAGCAGTGGATTGCGGGACAGGATTCAAGAGACCCAGTACTTC
D gene: TRBD1; clone size: .; V gene: TRBV6-1; J gene: TRBJ2-7; CDR3 protein: CATGDRPIPYEQYF; CDR3 DNA: TGTGCCACCGGGGACAGGCCTATCCCCTACGAGCAGTACTTC
D gene: .; clone size: .; V gene: TRBV5-6; J gene: TRBJ2-2; CDR3 protein: CASSPVGDIRNTGELFF; CDR3 DNA: TGTGCCAGCAGCCCAGTGGGGGACATCAGGAACACCGGGGAGCTGTTTTTT
D gene: .; clone size: .; V gene: TRBV10-3; J gene: TRBJ2-1; CDR3 protein: CAISPRYEQFF; CDR3 DNA: TGTGCCATCAGCCCGCGTTATGAGCAGTTCTTC
D gene: TRBD1; clone size: .; V gene: TRBV28; J gene: TRBJ1-1; CDR3 protein: CASRRQGQNTEAFF; CDR3 DNA: TGTGCCAGCAGGCGACAGGGACAGAACACTGAAGCTTTCTTT
D gene: TRBD1; clone size: .; V gene: TRBV15; J gene: TRBJ1-4; CDR3 protein: CATSGGSLNEKLFF; CDR3 DNA: TGTGCCACCTCAGGGGGCTCACTTAATGAAAAACTGTTTTTT
D gene: TRBD2; clone size: .; V gene: TRBV9; J gene: TRBJ2-3; CDR3 protein: CASSATSGGGTDTQYF; CDR3 DNA: TGTGCCAGCAGTGCCACTAGCGGGGGGGGGACAGATACGCAGTATTTT
D gene: TRBD1; clone size: .; V gene: TRBV2; J gene: TRBJ1-3; CDR3 protein: CASSFDRASGNTIYF; CDR3 DNA: TGTGCCAGCAGTTTCGACAGGGCCTCTGGAAACACCATATATTTT
D gene: .; clone size: .; V gene: TRBV12-5; J gene: TRBJ1-1; CDR3 protein: CASGPGEGLDTEAFF; CDR3 DNA: TGTGCTAGTGGTCCCGGGGAGGGCCTGGACACTGAAGCTTTCTTT
D gene: .; clone size: .; V gene: TRBV9; J gene: TRBJ2-2; CDR3 protein: CASSPLLGELFF; CDR3 DNA: TGTGCCAGCAGCCCCCTCCTAGGGGAGCTGTTTTTT
D gene: .; clone size: .; V gene: TRBV2; J gene: TRBJ1-2; CDR3 protein: CASRGAGRLYGYTF; CDR3 DNA: TGTGCCAGCAGGGGGGCGGGCCGTCTCTATGGCTACACCTTC
D gene: .; clone size: .; V gene: TRBV4-1; J gene: TRBJ2-5; CDR3 protein: CASSPGPQETQYF; CDR3 DNA: TGCGCCAGCAGCCCAGGGCCTCAAGAGACCCAGTACTTC
D gene: .; clone size: .; V gene: TRBV5-3; J gene: TRBJ1-3; CDR3 protein: CARSGIPGKGSGNTIYF; CDR3 DNA: TGTGCCAGAAGCGGGATACCAGGGAAAGGCTCTGGAAACACCATATATTTT
D gene: .; clone size: .; V gene: TRBV28; J gene: TRBJ2-7; CDR3 protein: CASNLSGTSYEQYF; CDR3 DNA: TGTGCCAGCAATCTGAGCGGTACTTCCTACGAGCAGTACTTC
D gene: TRBD1; clone size: .; V gene: TRBV5-1; J gene: TRBJ2-7; CDR3 protein: CASSYRDRGDEQYF; CDR3 DNA: TGCGCCAGCAGCTACCGGGACAGGGGTGACGAGCAGTACTTC
D gene: .; clone size: .; V gene: TRBV4-3; J gene: TRBJ1-5; CDR3 protein: CASSQVAGPDQPQHF; CDR3 DNA: TGCGCCAGCAGCCAAGTTGCAGGGCCTGACCAGCCCCAGCATTTT
D gene: .; clone size: few; V gene: TRBV7-9; J gene: TRBJ1-2; CDR3 protein: CASSPGSLPVSYGYTF; CDR3 DNA: TGTGCCAGCAGCCCAGGGTCCCTACCAGTTTCCTATGGCTACACCTTC
D gene: .; clone size: .; V gene: TRBV4-2; J gene: TRBJ2-6; CDR3 protein: CASSLDLHSGANVLTF; CDR3 DNA: TGTGCCAGCAGCCTGGACTTGCACTCTGGGGCCAACGTCCTGACTTTC